The 2 T cell receptor beta chains below were found in one sample sequenced in a study of T cell responses to AZD1222 COVID-19 vaccine. TCRdb's table, derived via immunoSEQ multiplex PCR, lists solely in-frame clones and lacks some. The sample shows some 120,000 clones, approximately 86% of them seen only once. Specimen: peripheral blood, collected on day 0 of AZD1222 vaccination. Receptors originate from an adult in good health.

The V and J genes are TRBV27 and TRBJ2-1; 11 positions match TRBD2. Germline V gene data show CDR1 as MNHEY and CDR2 as SMNVEV (reference sequence). The ends lost 5 bases at V and 8 bases at J; junction bases unmatched: 5. The CDR3 spans 14 residues. DNA for the CDR3: TGTGCCAGCAGTCTCGGACTAGCGGGCGATGAGCAGTTCTTC. Protein product: CASSLGLAGDEQFF.

This chain uses TRBV11-3 with TRBJ2-7; a weak D match, TRBD2 (5 bases). CDR1 and CDR2 from the germline V gene are SGHNT and YENEEA. Trimming cost V 5 bases and J 6 bases, with 17 bases left between them. This CDR3 has 14 amino acids. CDR3 nucleotide sequence: TGTGCCAGCAGCCGCGGAACGGGGTCTGGCGAGCAGTACTTC. Its protein product is CASSRGTGSGEQYF.